The clone carrying this T cell receptor beta chain showed up many times. The data are from a study of T cells in Graves' hyperthyroidism and ophthalmopathy. V gave up 7 bases and J gave up 5 bases, with 21 bases separating them. Germline assignment: CDR1 MNHNS and CDR2 SASEGT. The length of the CDR3 is 16 residues. Amplified regions were TCR beta CDR3 sequences from RNA transcripts. Carried out on the TCR CDR3, a first-round RT-PCR used the HTBI primer set. Each CDR3 protein gets one entry after TCRdb re-called the multiplex PCR reads with MiXCR. The sample yields 150,000 or so distinct CDR3 sequences, 22% seen once. These patients, aged 18 to 65, had recently diagnosed hyperthyroidism lasting under 2 months.

The sequenced sample consisted of blood. The J gene is TRBJ2-1, the V gene TRBV6-1; D unresolved. The sequence derives from a woman aged 45-60 years with Graves' hyperthyroidism that later progressed to Graves' ophthalmopathy. The CDR3 loop reads CASTLTAVGQNNEQFF. The CDR3 nucleotides are TGTGCCAGCACCCTTACGGCGGTAGGCCAGAACAATGAGCAGTTCTTC.